The following is a TCR beta chain sequence with its context. The data belong to a study of blood T cell repertoires in COVID-19. For the study at large: Samples taken during acute and convalescent COVID-19 were collected in the United States, Italy and Spain.

The CDR3 sequence is 14 residues long. The germline CDR1 and CDR2 sequences are SGHTA and FQGNSA. The V gene lost 2 bases and the J gene lost 4 bases, with 11 bases spanning the gap. The method was immunoSEQ multiplex PCR; TCRdb's version includes in-frame clones alone and lacks a portion of them. Of 150,000 to 200,000 clones in the sample, about 86% were seen once. This sequence joins TRBV7-2 and TRBJ1-1, with a tentative D call TRBD1 (6 bases). The specimen was peripheral blood. The TCR originated in a woman between 65 and 79 years old with acute or convalescent COVID-19. DNA of the CDR3: TGTGCCAGCAGCTTATGGGGCAGGGGCACTGAAGCTTTCTTT. Encoded protein: CASSLWGRGTEAFF.